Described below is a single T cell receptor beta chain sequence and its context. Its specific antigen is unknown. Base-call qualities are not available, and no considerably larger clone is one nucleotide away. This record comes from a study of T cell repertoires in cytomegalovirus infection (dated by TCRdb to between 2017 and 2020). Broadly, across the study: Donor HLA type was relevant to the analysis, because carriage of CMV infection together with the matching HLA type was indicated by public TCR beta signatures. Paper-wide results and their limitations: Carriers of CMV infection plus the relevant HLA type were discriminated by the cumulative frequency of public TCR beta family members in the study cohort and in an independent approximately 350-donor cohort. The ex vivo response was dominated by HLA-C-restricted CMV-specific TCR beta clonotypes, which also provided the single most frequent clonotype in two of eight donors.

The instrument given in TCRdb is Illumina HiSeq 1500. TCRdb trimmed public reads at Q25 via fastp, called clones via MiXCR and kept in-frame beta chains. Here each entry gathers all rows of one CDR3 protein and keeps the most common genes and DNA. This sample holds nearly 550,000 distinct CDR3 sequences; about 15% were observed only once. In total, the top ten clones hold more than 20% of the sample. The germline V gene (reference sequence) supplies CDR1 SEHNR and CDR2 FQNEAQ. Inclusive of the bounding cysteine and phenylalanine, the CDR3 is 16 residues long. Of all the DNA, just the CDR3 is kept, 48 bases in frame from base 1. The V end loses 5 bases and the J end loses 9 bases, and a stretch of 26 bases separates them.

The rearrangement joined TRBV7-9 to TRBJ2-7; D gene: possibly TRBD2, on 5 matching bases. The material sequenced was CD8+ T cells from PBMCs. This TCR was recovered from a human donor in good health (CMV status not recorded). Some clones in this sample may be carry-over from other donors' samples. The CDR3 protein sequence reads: CASSPGTALNLTVQYF. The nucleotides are TGTGCCAGCAGCCCGGGAACGGCACTCAACCTTACGGTGCAGTACTTC.